Each of the 3 T cell receptor beta chains below was sequenced from the same sample in a study of blood T cell repertoires in COVID-19. The data were produced by immunoSEQ multiplex PCR, yet TCRdb's version contains in-frame clones alone and is incomplete. This table has 270,000 or so clones, 83% appearing once. The material sequenced was peripheral blood. Every receptor here comes from a woman between 45 and 60 years old who had recovered from COVID-19.

CDR3: CASSPGLAKDEQFF. CDR3 sequence (DNA): TGTGCCAGCAGCCCGGGACTAGCTAAGGATGAGCAGTTCTTC. The chain couples TRBV7-7 to TRBJ2-1; TRBD2 agrees at 9 bases. The trim removed 5 bases at V and 8 bases at J, leaving 7 bases unmatched. The CDR3 consists of 14 residues. Germline V gene lookup returns CDR1 SSHAT and CDR2 FNYEAQ (reference sequence).

This clone was seen only a few times. The chain uses TRBV28 and TRBJ2-5; D is uncertain. This CDR3 contains 11 residues. V gave up 4 bases and J gave up 7 bases, with 7 bases separating them. Germline-derived CDR1 and CDR2 are MDHEN and SYDVKM. For the CDR3, the DNA is TGTGCCAGCAGTTCCTTATTGACCCAGTACTTC. Translation gives CASSSLLTQYF.

This clone has a handful of counts. J is TRBJ2-2 and V is TRBV7-3; 10 bases line up with TRBD2. The CDR3 covers 19 residues. Germline CDR1 and CDR2: SGHTA and FQGTGA. V shed 4 bases, J shed 5 bases, and the junction held 16 bases outside the gene matches. The CDR3 coding sequence is TGTGCCAGCAGCTCAGTCCCTGGGCTAGCGGGAGACGGGACCGGGGAGCTGTTTTTT. Its protein is CASSSVPGLAGDGTGELFF.